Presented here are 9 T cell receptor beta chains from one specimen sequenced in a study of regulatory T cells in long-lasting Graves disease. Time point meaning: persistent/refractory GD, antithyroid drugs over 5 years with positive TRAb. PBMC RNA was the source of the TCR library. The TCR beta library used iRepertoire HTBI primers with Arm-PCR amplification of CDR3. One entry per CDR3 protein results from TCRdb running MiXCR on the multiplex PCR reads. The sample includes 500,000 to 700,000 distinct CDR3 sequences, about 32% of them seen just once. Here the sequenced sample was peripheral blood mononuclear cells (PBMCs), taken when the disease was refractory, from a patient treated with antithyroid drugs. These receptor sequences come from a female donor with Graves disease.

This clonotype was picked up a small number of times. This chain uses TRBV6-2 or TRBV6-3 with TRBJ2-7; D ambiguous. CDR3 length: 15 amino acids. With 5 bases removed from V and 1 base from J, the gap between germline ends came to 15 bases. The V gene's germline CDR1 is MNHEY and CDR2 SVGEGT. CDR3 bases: TGTGCCAGCAGTGAGTGGCACTCGTCATCCTACGAGCAGTACTTC. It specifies CASSEWHSSSYEQYF.

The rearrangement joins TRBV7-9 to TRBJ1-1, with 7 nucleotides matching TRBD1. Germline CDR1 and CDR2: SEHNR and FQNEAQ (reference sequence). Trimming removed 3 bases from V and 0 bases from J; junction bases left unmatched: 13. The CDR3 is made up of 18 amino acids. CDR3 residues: CASSFPTGLLVVNTEAFF. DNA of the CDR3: TGTGCCAGCAGCTTCCCGACAGGGCTACTTGTAGTGAACACTGAAGCTTTCTTT.

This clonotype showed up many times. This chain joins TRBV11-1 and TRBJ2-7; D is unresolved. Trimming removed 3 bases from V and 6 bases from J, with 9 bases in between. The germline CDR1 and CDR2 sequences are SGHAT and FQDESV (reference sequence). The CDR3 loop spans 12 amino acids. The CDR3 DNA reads TGTGCCAGCAGCTTGGACCGTTTCGAGCAGTACTTC. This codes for CASSLDRFEQYF.

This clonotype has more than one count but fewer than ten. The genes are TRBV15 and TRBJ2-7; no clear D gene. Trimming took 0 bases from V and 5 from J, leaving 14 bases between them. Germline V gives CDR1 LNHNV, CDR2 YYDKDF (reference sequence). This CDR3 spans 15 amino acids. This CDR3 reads CATSRDQIGLNEQYF. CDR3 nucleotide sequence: TGTGCCACCAGCAGAGATCAGATAGGGTTGAACGAGCAGTACTTC. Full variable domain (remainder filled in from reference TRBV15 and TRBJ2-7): DAMVIQNPRYQVTQFGKPVTLSCSQTLNHNVMYWYQQKSSQAPKLLFHYYDKDFNNEADTPDNFQSRRPNTSFCFLDIRSPGLGDTAMYLCATSRDQIGLNEQYFGPGTRLTVT.

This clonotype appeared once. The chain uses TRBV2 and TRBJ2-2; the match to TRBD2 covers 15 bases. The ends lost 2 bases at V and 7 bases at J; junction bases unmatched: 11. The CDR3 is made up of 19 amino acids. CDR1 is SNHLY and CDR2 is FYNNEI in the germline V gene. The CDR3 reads CASSESRWTSGRAHGELFF. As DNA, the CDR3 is TGTGCCAGCAGTGAATCTCGTTGGACTAGCGGGAGGGCGCACGGGGAGCTGTTTTTT.

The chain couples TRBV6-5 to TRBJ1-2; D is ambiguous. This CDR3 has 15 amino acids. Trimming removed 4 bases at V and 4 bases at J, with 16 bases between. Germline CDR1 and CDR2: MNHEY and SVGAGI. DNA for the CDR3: TGTGCCAGCAGTTCAGACACCCTAACCCTCTATGGCTACACCTTC. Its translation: CASSSDTLTLYGYTF.

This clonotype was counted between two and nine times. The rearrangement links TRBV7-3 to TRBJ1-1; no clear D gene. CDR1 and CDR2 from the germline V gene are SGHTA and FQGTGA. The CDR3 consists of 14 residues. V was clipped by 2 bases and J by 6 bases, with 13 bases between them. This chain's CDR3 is CASSLAGRFAEAFF. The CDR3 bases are TGTGCCAGCAGCTTAGCCGGCAGGTTCGCTGAAGCTTTCTTT.

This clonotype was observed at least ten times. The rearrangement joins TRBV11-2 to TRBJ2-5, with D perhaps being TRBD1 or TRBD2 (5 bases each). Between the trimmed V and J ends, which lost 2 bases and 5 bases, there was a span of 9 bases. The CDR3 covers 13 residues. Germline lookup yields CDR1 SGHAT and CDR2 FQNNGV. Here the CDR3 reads CASSLRGVETQYF. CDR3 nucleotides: TGTGCCAGCAGCTTAAGGGGAGTTGAGACCCAGTACTTC. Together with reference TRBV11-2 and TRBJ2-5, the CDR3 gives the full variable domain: EAGVAQSPRYKIIEKRQSVAFWCNPISGHATLYWYQQILGQGPKLLIQFQNNGVVDDSQLPKDRFSAERLKGVDSTLKIQPAKLEDSAVYLCASSLRGVETQYFGPGTRLLVL.

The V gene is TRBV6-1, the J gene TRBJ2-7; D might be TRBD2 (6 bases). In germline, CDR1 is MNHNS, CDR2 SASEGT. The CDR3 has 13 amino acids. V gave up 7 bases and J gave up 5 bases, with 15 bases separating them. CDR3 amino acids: CASNDPPGDEQYF. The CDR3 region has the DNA TGTGCCAGCAACGACCCCCCGGGGGACGAGCAGTACTTC.